Each of the 23 T cell receptor beta chains below was sequenced from the same sample in a study of shared clonotypes between healthy human individuals. The table came from immunoSEQ multiplex PCR; TCRdb's copy has only in-frame clones and leaves some out. The table includes hundreds of thousands of clones, 55% to 75% detected once. The sequencing input was memory CD4+ T cells sorted from blood. The subset is: CD45RA-negative fraction. Receptors were obtained from a woman aged 25 to 39 in good health.

The table lists this clone with a count of one. The rearrangement links TRBV7-9 to TRBJ1-5; 7 nucleotides agree with TRBD1. Germline loops: CDR1 SEHNR, CDR2 FQNEAQ (reference sequence). The V gene end was trimmed by 1 base and the J gene end by 3 bases; junction bases not matched to a gene: 9. The CDR3 contains 17 residues. DNA for the CDR3: TGTGCCAGCAGCTTAGGAGTCGGGACAGAAGTCAATCAGCCCCAGCATTTT. Translated: CASSLGVGTEVNQPQHF.

This sequence joins TRBV27 and TRBJ1-1, with no clear D. Looked up from germline, CDR1 is MNHEY and CDR2 is SMNVEV (reference sequence). This CDR3 is 15 amino acids long. Trimming left V 1 base short and J 0 bases short, with 9 bases between. Here the CDR3 reads CASSLFSRVNTEAFF. CDR3 nucleotides: TGTGCCAGCAGTTTATTCTCTAGGGTGAACACTGAAGCTTTCTTT.

Remarks on this clone: The same CDR3 is also encoded by other DNA sequences in this sample. The rearrangement uses TRBV9 and TRBJ1-1; tentative D call: TRBD1 (6 bases). The CDR3 has 14 residues. V lost 2 bases and J 4 bases, leaving 12 bases between the germline ends. Germline loops: CDR1 SGDLS, CDR2 YYNGEE. CDR3 loop: CASSVGGWGTEAFF. The CDR3 DNA reads TGTGCCAGCAGCGTCGGGGGCTGGGGCACTGAAGCTTTCTTT.

A word on this clone: This same CDR3 is encoded by further DNA sequences in the sample. The chain couples TRBV5-1 to TRBJ2-5, with D hard to call. V shed 1 base and J shed 4 bases, with 5 bases lying between them. Looked up from germline, CDR1 is SGHRS and CDR2 is YFSETQ. The CDR3 has 12 residues. CDR3 sequence (DNA): TGCGCCAGCAGCTTGAATAGAGAGACCCAGTACTTC. Its translation is CASSLNRETQYF.

V usage is TRBV5-4 and J usage is TRBJ1-4, with D tentatively TRBD1 (5 bases). V lost 2 bases to trimming and J lost 5 bases, with 10 bases between them. CDR1 and CDR2 (germline): SGHNT, YYREEE (reference sequence). The CDR3 has 14 amino acids. The CDR3, as DNA: TGTGCCAGCAGCTTCGGGGCTGGGAATGAAAAACTGTTTTTT. It yields the protein CASSFGAGNEKLFF.

The chain is built from TRBV7-8 and TRBJ1-2; the D gene is possibly TRBD1 (5 bases). CDR3 length: 15 residues. Germline V lookup: CDR1 SGHVS, CDR2 FQNEAQ. V lost 0 bases and J lost 2, with 10 bases in between. Here the CDR3 DNA reads TGTGCCAGCAGCTTAGCGGGGGATGGGAACTATGGCTACACCTTC. This codes for CASSLAGDGNYGYTF.

This chain connects TRBV18 to TRBJ1-1; 7 bases line up with TRBD1. The CDR3 totals 15 residues. V was pared by 4 bases and J by 0 bases, with 5 bases of the junction left unmatched. Germline V gene data show CDR1 as KGHSH and CDR2 as LQKENI. The CDR3 spells CASSRSGGVNTEAFF. The DNA of the CDR3 is TGTGCCAGCTCACGATCAGGGGGAGTGAACACTGAAGCTTTCTTT.

The CDR3 loop reads CASSLNPGANTEAFF. The CDR3 bases are TGTGCCAGCAGCCTAAATCCCGGGGCGAACACTGAAGCTTTCTTT. This rearrangement joins TRBV6-5 to TRBJ1-1; the D gene is possibly TRBD1 (5 bases). The CDR3 sequence is 15 residues long. V was cut by 6 bases and J by 1 base, with 15 bases left in between. Germline loops: CDR1 MNHEY, CDR2 SVGAGI.

This clone has at least ten counts. The sample contains more than one DNA sequence encoding this CDR3. V usage is TRBV28 and J usage is TRBJ2-7; 8 bases are shared with TRBD1. The germline V gene encodes CDR1 MDHEN and CDR2 SYDVKM. This CDR3 spans 16 amino acids. V shed 5 bases, J shed 2 bases, and the junction held 11 bases outside the gene matches. CDR3 amino acids: CASSPRTGYVTYEQYF. CDR3 sequence (DNA): TGTGCCAGCAGTCCGCGGACAGGGTATGTTACCTACGAGCAGTACTTC.

This clone came up a few times. This chain uses TRBV6-5 with TRBJ2-6; D gene ambiguous. Germline V gene sequence: CDR1 MNHEY, CDR2 SVGAGI. V lost 8 bases to trimming and J lost 0 bases, with 11 bases between them. CDR3 length: 15 residues. Here the CDR3 DNA reads TGTGCCAGCGGGCAGGTCCGCTCTGGGGCCAACGTCCTGACTTTC. Amino acids: CASGQVRSGANVLTF.

This rearrangement joins TRBV21-1 to TRBJ1-3; whether TRBD1, the table's D call, matches the DNA was not checked. TRBV21-1 represents a pseudogene. The CDR3 runs to 16 residues. In nucleotides, the CDR3 is TGTGCCAGCAGCGAAAGTCCGGGACAGGGGGTTTACACCATATATTTT. Protein sequence: CASSESPGQGVYTIYF.

This sequence joins TRBV7-9 and TRBJ1-1; no definite D call. Germline lookup yields CDR1 SEHNR and CDR2 FQNEAQ (reference sequence). Between the trimmed V and J ends, which lost 3 bases and 6 bases, there was a span of 17 bases. This CDR3 has 15 residues. CDR3 in DNA: TGTGCCAGCAGCTTTCACGGTGGACCCGACGCTGAAGCTTTCTTT. The encoded protein is CASSFHGGPDAEAFF.

Only a few counts were recorded for this clone. The CDR3 spells CASSTLTGNTEAFF. The CDR3 DNA follows: TGTGCCAGCAGTACCCTGACGGGGAACACTGAAGCTTTCTTT. V usage is TRBV6-5 and J usage is TRBJ1-1; D is unresolved. CDR3 length: 14 amino acids. The ends were cut back, 5 bases at V and 1 base at J, with 11 bases in the middle. The V gene's germline CDR1 is MNHEY and CDR2 SVGAGI.

The rearrangement joins TRBV5-1 to TRBJ2-2; the match to TRBD2 covers 11 bases. The germline CDR1 and CDR2 sequences are SGHRS and YFSETQ. V lost 6 bases to trimming and J lost 6 bases; unmatched junction nucleotides: 10. The CDR3 spans 16 residues. The CDR3 sequence is CASNPILAGVSGELFF. The DNA for the CDR3 is TGCGCCAGCAACCCTATACTAGCGGGAGTCTCCGGGGAGCTGTTTTTT. Complete variable domain (other parts from reference TRBV5-1 and TRBJ2-2): KAGVTQTPRYLIKTRGQQVTLSCSPISGHRSVSWYQQTPGQGLQFLFEYFSETQRNKGNFPGRFSGRQFSNSRSEMNVSTLELGDSALYLCASNPILAGVSGELFFGEGSRLTVL.

This clone has just a few counts. V is TRBV27 and J is TRBJ2-7, with TRBD1 matching 8 bases. V shed 5 bases, J shed 6 bases, and the junction held 15 bases outside the gene matches. Germline V gene sequence: CDR1 MNHEY, CDR2 SMNVEV (reference sequence). The CDR3 sequence is 16 residues long. CDR3 DNA sequence: TGTGCCAGCAGTGACGCAGATGGGACAGGCCCTTCCGAGCAGTACTTC. It translates to CASSDADGTGPSEQYF.

Worth noting for this clone: Other DNA sequences in this sample translate to the same CDR3. The rearrangement links TRBV27 to TRBJ1-2; weak D call: TRBD1 (5 bases). V was cut by 5 bases and J by 1 base, with 11 bases left in between. The CDR3 is made up of 14 amino acids. Germline V gene lookup returns CDR1 MNHEY and CDR2 SMNVEV (reference sequence). Here the CDR3 reads CASSPGTGNYGYTF. The CDR3 DNA is TGTGCCAGCAGTCCCGGGACCGGTAACTATGGCTACACCTTC.

This chain uses TRBV4-2 with TRBJ2-1; TRBD2 agrees at 10 bases. V trimming: 0 bases; J trimming: 4 bases; junction bases outside the gene matches: 3. The CDR3 spans 16 residues. Germline V CDR1 and CDR2: LGHNA, YNFKEQ. The CDR3 nucleotides are TGTGCCAGCAGCCAAGAGAGGACTAGCGGATACAATGAGCAGTTCTTC. Translating it yields CASSQERTSGYNEQFF.

This clone was seen ten or more times. V and J are TRBV6-6 and TRBJ1-2, with D tentatively TRBD1 (5 bases). CDR1 and CDR2 from the germline V gene are MNHNY and SVGAGI (reference sequence). CDR3 length: 16 residues. Trimming took off 5 bases at V and 2 bases at J, with 18 bases between the two ends. The CDR3 DNA is TGTGCCAGCAGTCAGCAGGGACTCAGTCCCAACTATGGCTACACCTTC. Its translation is CASSQQGLSPNYGYTF.

The rearrangement links TRBV5-1 to TRBJ2-3, with D possibly TRBD2 on 5 matching bases. Trimming took 6 bases from V and 6 from J, leaving 23 bases between them. Germline V lookup: CDR1 SGHRS, CDR2 YFSETQ. The CDR3 runs to 16 residues. CDR3 residues: CASIPGWRPGSDTQYF. In DNA, the CDR3 is TGCGCCAGCATCCCCGGATGGAGGCCAGGATCGGATACGCAGTATTTT.

The chain links TRBV19 to TRBJ2-2; TRBD2 is a possible D gene (5 bases). Germline V gene data show CDR1 as LNHDA and CDR2 as SQIVND (reference sequence). The CDR3 spans 15 residues. The V and J ends lost 10 bases and 4 bases respectively, with 19 bases between them. The CDR3 sequence is CATGRLGAVTGELFF. Written as DNA, the CDR3 is TGTGCCACGGGGAGATTGGGTGCGGTCACCGGGGAGCTGTTTTTT.

This chain connects TRBV25-1 to TRBJ2-3, with 10 bases matching TRBD2. There are 15 residues in the CDR3. J lost 4 bases, V lost 10 bases, and 11 bases had no gene match. Germline V CDR1 and CDR2: MGHDK, SYGVNS. CDR3 residues: CATSTGLAIADTQYF. As DNA, the CDR3 is TGTGCCACCTCCACGGGACTAGCGATAGCAGATACGCAGTATTTT. The full variable domain, its missing parts supplied by reference TRBV25-1 and TRBJ2-3, is EADIYQTPRYLVIGTGKKITLECSQTMGHDKMYWYQQDPGMELHLIHYSYGVNSTEKGDLSSESTVSRIRTEHFPLTLESARPSHTSQYLCATSTGLAIADTQYFGPGTRLTVL.

The table lists this clone with a count of one. This chain links TRBV10-3 with TRBJ1-1; D ambiguous. Germline CDR1 is ENHRY and CDR2 is SYGVKD. This CDR3 comprises 13 residues. The V and J ends lost 5 bases and 4 bases respectively, with 11 bases between them. CDR3 sequence reads: CAISILDGTEAFF. CDR3 sequence (DNA): TGTGCCATCAGTATTTTAGACGGCACTGAAGCTTTCTTT.

The rearrangement links TRBV9 to TRBJ1-3, with TRBD1 identical over 10 bases. This CDR3 spans 16 amino acids. Per the germline V gene, CDR1 is SGDLS and CDR2 is YYNGEE. Unmatched junction bases numbered 6, after V lost 4 bases and J lost 2 bases. In nucleotides, the CDR3 is TGTGCCAGCAGCTCCATGGGGACAGGGGCTGGAAACACCATATATTTT. This translates into CASSSMGTGAGNTIYF. Full variable domain (outside the CDR3, taken from reference TRBV9 and TRBJ1-3): DSGVTQTPKHLITATGQRVTLRCSPRSGDLSVYWYQQSLDQGLQFLIQYYNGEERAKGNILERFSAQQFPDLHSELNLSSLELGDSALYFCASSSMGTGAGNTIYFGEGSWLTVV.